Following are 4 T cell receptor beta chains from one sample sequenced in a study of technical replicates of blood from several donors. The table came from immunoSEQ multiplex PCR; TCRdb's copy has only in-frame clones and leaves some out. This table has under 65,000 clones, around 95% appearing once. The sample consisted of T cells isolated from PBMCs. These receptors all come from a human donor in good health.

This chain uses TRBV5-1 with TRBJ2-7, with 13 bases identical to TRBD2. Germline CDR1 SGHRS, CDR2 YFSETQ. There are 18 residues in the CDR3. V lost 3 bases to trimming and J lost 0 bases; unmatched junction nucleotides: 9. CDR3 sequence reads: CASSSPGLAGSSSYEQYF. The CDR3 bases are TGCGCCAGCAGCTCACCGGGACTAGCGGGGTCCAGCTCCTACGAGCAGTACTTC.

The V call is TRBV27, the J call TRBJ2-7; perhaps TRBD2 as D (6 bases). The ends were cut back, 3 bases at V and 5 bases at J, with 23 bases in the middle. The length of the CDR3 is 17 residues. The germline V gene encodes CDR1 MNHEY and CDR2 SMNVEV (reference sequence). This CDR3 reads CASSLGGFGVVTDEQYF. CDR3 sequence (DNA): TGTGCCAGCAGTTTGGGGGGTTTTGGGGTAGTAACTGACGAGCAGTACTTC.

The chain uses TRBV7-9 and TRBJ2-7, with TRBD1 matching 8 bases. V dropped 3 bases and J dropped 5; count of bases not matched to a gene: 0. Per germline, CDR1 SEHNR and CDR2 FQNEAQ (reference sequence). The CDR3 has 12 amino acids. The CDR3 spells CASSLDRDEQYF. The CDR3 region has the DNA TGTGCCAGCAGCTTGGACAGGGACGAGCAGTACTTC.

The chain joins TRBV12-5 to TRBJ1-5; D uncertain. This CDR3 has 14 amino acids. Germline assignment: CDR1 LGHNT and CDR2 FRNRAP. V was trimmed by 3 bases and J by 1 base, leaving 7 bases between them. CDR3 bases: TGTGCTAGTGGTTTCGGGGTCAGCAATCAGCCCCAGCATTTT. Protein sequence: CASGFGVSNQPQHF.